A selection of T cell receptor beta chains follows, all from one sample in a study of T-cell reconstitution after alpha-beta-depleted transplantation in children. One entry per CDR3 protein, called by TCRdb with MiXCR from the PCR reads. The sample lists some 100,000 distinct CDR3 sequences, roughly a sixth occurring once. The input for sequencing was PBMCs, mostly from graft donor cells, taken 180 days after TCRalphabeta/CD19-depleted stem cell transplant. The receptors derive from a male patient between 2 and 10 years old who had a stem cell transplant for acute lymphoblastic leukemia, so the T cells may come from the graft donor. Both conserved end residues are part of each CDR3. D genes are given only for firm matches. A row's size may be missing; if present it is once, few, many or a size class.

>TRBV5-1|many|NA|TRBJ2-1
TGCGCCAGCAGCTTGGAATACCGCCTTGGCAATGAGCAGTTCTTC
CASSLEYRLGNEQFF
>TRBV5-1|NA|NA|TRBJ2-5
TGCGCCAGCAGCTTCTACGGACCGCAAGAGACCCAGTACTTC
CASSFYGPQETQYF
>TRBV5-6|once|NA|TRBJ1-2
TGTGCCAGCGGCTCGGGCTTTGGCTACTCCTTC
CASGSGFGYSF
>TRBV10-3|few|TRBD1|TRBJ2-2
TGTGCCATCAGTGAGGGACAGGGGACTTACACCGGGGAGCTGTTTTTT
CAISEGQGTYTGELFF
>TRBV20-1|few|TRBD2|TRBJ2-1
TGCAGTGCTAGTTCGAGACTAGCGGGCACCTACAATGAGCAGTTCTTC
CSASSRLAGTYNEQFF
>TRBV5-1|few|TRBD1|TRBJ2-2
TGCGCCAGCCGGGACAGATCAAACACCGGGGAGCTGTTTTTT
CASRDRSNTGELFF
>TRBV7-2|many|TRBD2|TRBJ2-5
TGTGCCAGCAGCTTACCGGGACTAGCGGGGGTTGGGGGCCAGTACTTC
CASSLPGLAGVGGQYF
>TRBV27|NA|NA|TRBJ2-6
TGTGCCAGCAGTTTAGGATACCCTGGGGCCAACGTCCTGACTTTC
CASSLGYPGANVLTF
>TRBV12-3/TRBV12-4|NA|TRBD1|TRBJ1-1
TGTGCCAGCAGCCAAGGACAGGGGGCTTGGACTGAAGCTTTCTTT
CASSQGQGAWTEAFF
>TRBV16|few|NA|TRBJ2-3
TGTGCCAGCAGCCAATCCGGGCCAGATACGCAGTATTTT
CASSQSGPDTQYF
>TRBV12-3/TRBV12-4|many|NA|TRBJ1-5
TGTGCCAGCAAAGGAGGGGTCGGCCAGCCCCAGCATTTT
CASKGGVGQPQHF
>TRBV20-1|NA|NA|TRBJ2-1
TGCAGTGCTAGAGATTACGGGGCTGACTATAACTCCTACAATGAGCAGTTCTTC
CSARDYGADYNSYNEQFF
>TRBV4-2|few|TRBD1|TRBJ2-1
TGTGCCAGCAGCATACCTCGGACAGGGGGCCCAATCTCCTACAATGAGCAGTTCTTC
CASSIPRTGGPISYNEQFF
>TRBV6-5|NA|NA|TRBJ1-4
TGTGCCAGCAGTTTACAGGCAACTAATGAAAAACTGTTTTTT
CASSLQATNEKLFF
>TRBV7-9|many|NA|TRBJ1-1
TGTGCCAGCAGCTCCTACGGGCCGACTGAAGCTTTCTTT
CASSSYGPTEAFF
>TRBV18|NA|NA|TRBJ2-7
TGTGCCAGCTCACCACAGCGGCCTGACGAGCAGTACTTC
CASSPQRPDEQYF
>TRBV5-1|many|TRBD2|TRBJ2-5
TGCGCCAGCAGCTTGGCGGGGACTATCAACCAAGAGACCCAGTACTTC
CASSLAGTINQETQYF